The rows below give T cell receptor beta chains drawn from one sample of a study of beta chain features in type 1 diabetes. The table came from immunoSEQ multiplex PCR; TCRdb's copy has only in-frame clones and leaves some out. The table includes 350,000 to 450,000 clones, approximately 15% detected once. Source material: naive CD4+ T cells from blood. These receptors all come from a man younger than 40 in good health. CDR3s include the opening cysteine and the closing phenylalanine or tryptophan. D genes are given only for firm matches.

d_call,v_call,cdr3_aa
-,TRBV9,CASSGPGPGVRANVLTF
-,TRBV2,CASSDDRYTEAFF
TRBD2,TRBV4-3,CASSQDREGSQYF
-,TRBV18,CASSLLSWGNGETQYF
-,TRBV5-1,CASSLDRGLVHYNEQFF
TRBD1,TRBV28,CASSLYPGQGGETQYF
TRBD2,TRBV4-3,CASSQGTSGRVTDTQYF
TRBD1,TRBV10-3,CAISEPQGGDREYGYTF
-,TRBV9,CASSVVGTYGYTF
-,TRBV25-1,CASRNRVTYTQYF
-,TRBV6-5,CASRDYNEQFF
-,TRBV20-1,CSATRVSEQYF
TRBD2,TRBV7-2,CASSLVAGVTGELFF
-,TRBV11-3,CATSRDSNTGELFF
TRBD1,TRBV5-4,CASSQNRGPDEKLFF
-,TRBV27,CASSPTFARAHYNEQFF
TRBD1,TRBV5-1,CASSGGTGYGYTF
-,TRBV5-1,CASSLEVRQTTHEQYF
TRBD1,TRBV5-1,CASTVAGTGGETQYF
TRBD1,TRBV29-1,CSGRTGTGYTF
TRBD2,TRBV10-3,CAISGLAERGEQFF
-,TRBV27,CASSFKGLSYNEQFF
-,TRBV19,CASSINVRNTEAFF
-,TRBV5-1,CASSLSNEKLFF